The sequence of this T cell receptor (beta chain) was determined in a study of T cells after yellow fever vaccination. TCRdb itself ran the 5' RACE reads through MiXCR, one entry per CDR3 protein. Here the sample spans 340,000 or so distinct CDR3 sequences, around 12% being singletons. Germline loops: CDR1 MNHNS, CDR2 SASEGT. CDR3 length equals 11 residues. The V end was cut by 7 bases, the J end by 8 bases, with 11 bases between. This TCR came from a man aged 18 to 30 who received the YFV17D yellow fever vaccine. Sequencing used CD4+ T cells sorted from PBMCs, obtained 15 days after the yellow fever booster vaccination. This chain connects TRBV6-1 to TRBJ1-2; D uncertain. The CDR3 DNA reads as TGTGCCAGCACCGGACTCTCCGGCTACACCTTC. Amino acids: CASTGLSGYTF.